This T cell receptor beta chain emerged from a study of regulatory T cells in long-lasting Graves disease. The germline gives CDR1 SNHLY, CDR2 FYNNEI. With 4 bases removed from V and 2 bases from J, the gap between germline ends came to 15 bases. The CDR3 is 15 residues long. CDR3 regions were amplified by Arm-PCR using iRepertoire HTBI primers to build TCR beta libraries. TCRdb redid the calling of the multiplex PCR reads with MiXCR, one entry per CDR3 protein. This sample has 400,000 or so distinct CDR3 sequences, with 20% found just once. This sample's time point: persistent/refractory GD, antithyroid drugs over 5 years with positive TRAb. Preparation of the TCR library used RNA extracted from PBMCs. It was American Thyroid Association guidelines that determined Graves' disease diagnosis. This clonotype appeared many times.

Source: peripheral blood mononuclear cells (PBMCs), taken when the disease was refractory, from a patient treated with antithyroid drugs. The chain links TRBV2 to TRBJ2-7; D is possibly TRBD2 (5 bases). This receptor was taken from a female donor with Graves disease. CDR3 protein: CASSGQRSYTYEQYF. The CDR3 DNA reads TGTGCCAGCAGTGGCCAGCGGAGCTATACCTACGAGCAGTACTTC.